This TCR beta chain appears in the sequencing data of a study of cytotoxic CD8 clonotypes in ibrutinib-treated CLL. With 0 bases removed from V and 0 bases from J, the gap between germline ends came to 13 bases. Germline-derived CDR1 and CDR2 are SGHNT and YYREEE (reference sequence). There are 16 residues in the CDR3. Assay: immunoSEQ multiplex PCR; the TCRdb copy retains only in-frame clones and omits some. The table shows about 97,000 clones, with about 74% occurring only once. This chain connects TRBV5-4 to TRBJ2-7, with D uncertain. The starting material was PBMCs, obtained after 24 months of ibrutinib treatment. The TCR comes from a human donor with chronic lymphocytic leukemia. The CDR3 nucleotides read TGTGCCAGCAGCTTGGGGGCCGCCGAGAACTCCTACGAGCAGTACTTC. Residues: CASSLGAAENSYEQYF.